This T cell receptor (beta chain) appears in the sequencing data of a study of T-cell reconstitution after alpha-beta-depleted transplantation in children. This clonotype was seen many times. Unique molecular identifiers were incorporated when the TCRbeta library was constructed. Each CDR3 protein gets one entry after TCRdb re-called the PCR reads with MiXCR. This sample carries around 450,000 distinct CDR3 sequences, 10% of them seen once, and the ten largest clones take around 2%. This receptor was taken from a child younger than 10 with inherited bone marrow failure, due to receive a stem cell transplant. This sample comprised PBMCs, obtained before TCRalphabeta/CD19-depleted stem cell transplant.

The CDR3, as DNA: TGCAGTGCTAGTCGGAGACGGACCTACGAGCAGTACTTC. Protein sequence: CSASRRRTYEQYF. This sequence joins TRBV20-1 and TRBJ2-7; D is ambiguous. V was trimmed by 3 bases and J by 2 bases, leaving 11 bases between them. Germline lookup yields CDR1 DFQATT and CDR2 SNEGSKA (reference sequence). This CDR3 is built from 13 residues.